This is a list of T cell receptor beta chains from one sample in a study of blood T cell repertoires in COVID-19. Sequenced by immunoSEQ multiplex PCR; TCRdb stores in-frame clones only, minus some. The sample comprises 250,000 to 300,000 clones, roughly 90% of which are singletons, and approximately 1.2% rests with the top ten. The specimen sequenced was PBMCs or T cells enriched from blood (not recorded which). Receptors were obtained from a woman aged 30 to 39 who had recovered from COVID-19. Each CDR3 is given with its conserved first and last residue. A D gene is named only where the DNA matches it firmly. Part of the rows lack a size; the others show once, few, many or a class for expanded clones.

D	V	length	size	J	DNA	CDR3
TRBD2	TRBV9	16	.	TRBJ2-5	TGTGCCAGCAGCGTAGGGGCTAGCGGGGGGACGGAGACCCAGTACTTC	CASSVGASGGTETQYF
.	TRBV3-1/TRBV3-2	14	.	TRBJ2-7	TGTGCCAGCACTAATGCTGGAGGGGGCGACGAGCAGTACTTC	CASTNAGGGDEQYF
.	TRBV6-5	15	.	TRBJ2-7	TGTGCCAGCAGTTACCTAACCGGACAACAGGCCGAGCAGTACTTC	CASSYLTGQQAEQYF
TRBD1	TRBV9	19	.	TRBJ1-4	TGTGCCAGCAGCGTAGCTACCGGGACAGGGGACCTCGTTCTGGAAAAACTGTTTTTT	CASSVATGTGDLVLEKLFF
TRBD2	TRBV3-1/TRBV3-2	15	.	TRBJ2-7	TGTGCCAGCAGCCTTCGGACTAGCGGGAGTTACGAGCAGTACTTC	CASSLRTSGSYEQYF
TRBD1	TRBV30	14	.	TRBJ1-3	TGTGCCTGGGAGACAGGGACGGCTGGGAACACCATATATTTT	CAWETGTAGNTIYF
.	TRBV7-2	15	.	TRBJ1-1	TGTGCCAGCAGCTTAGCCCAACAGGGCGACACTGAAGCTTTCTTT	CASSLAQQGDTEAFF
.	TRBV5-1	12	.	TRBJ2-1	TGCGCCAGCAGCTTGGCGGGGTTAGAGCAGTTCTTC	CASSLAGLEQFF
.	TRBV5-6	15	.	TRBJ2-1	TGTGCCAGCAGCTCCCCGGGCAGGGTCTACAATGAGCAGTTCTTC	CASSSPGRVYNEQFF
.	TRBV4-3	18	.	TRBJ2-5	TGCGCCAGCAGCCAAGATTCTTACCCCTCGCGCACACAGTCGACCCAGTACTTC	CASSQDSYPSRTQSTQYF
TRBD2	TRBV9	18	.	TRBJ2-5	TGTGCCAGCAGCCTAGGGGAGAGGGGACTAGGGACACAAGAGACCCAGTACTTC	CASSLGERGLGTQETQYF
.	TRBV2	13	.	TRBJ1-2	TGTGCCAGCAACGAGGGGACTCTAGGCGGCTACACCTTC	CASNEGTLGGYTF
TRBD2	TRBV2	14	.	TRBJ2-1	TGTGCCAGCAGAGAGCGGGATAGCTACAATGAGCAGTTCTTC	CASRERDSYNEQFF
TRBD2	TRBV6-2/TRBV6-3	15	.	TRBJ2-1	TGTGCCAGCAGTTTACTAGCGGATCTTTACAATGAGCAGTTCTTC	CASSLLADLYNEQFF
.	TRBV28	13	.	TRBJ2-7	TGTGCCAGCAGCCCCACTAGATACTACGAGCAGTACTTC	CASSPTRYYEQYF
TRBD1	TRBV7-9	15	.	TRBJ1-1	TGTGCCAGCAACATAGACAGGGAGGCGAACACTGAAGCTTTCTTT	CASNIDREANTEAFF
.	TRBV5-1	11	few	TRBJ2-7	TGCGCCAGCAGCCCCCAGTACGAGCAGTACTTC	CASSPQYEQYF
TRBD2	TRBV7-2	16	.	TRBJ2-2	TGTGCCAGCAGCCAGAGGGGACTAGCGGGTACCGGGGAGCTGTTTTTT	CASSQRGLAGTGELFF
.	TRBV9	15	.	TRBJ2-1	TGTGCCAGCAGCGTCCTAACAGGGAAAAGGAATGAGCAGTTCTTC	CASSVLTGKRNEQFF
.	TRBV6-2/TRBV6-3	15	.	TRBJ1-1	TGTGCCAGCAGCCGTACAGGGCCTGTCGTCACTGAAGCTTTCTTT	CASSRTGPVVTEAFF
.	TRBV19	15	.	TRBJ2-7	TGTGCCAGTAGTATTGGGCCAGGTGGAACTTACGAGCAGTACTTC	CASSIGPGGTYEQYF
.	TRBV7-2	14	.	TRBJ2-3	TGTGCCAGCAGCTTAGCGCAGCGGACGGATACGCAGTATTTT	CASSLAQRTDTQYF
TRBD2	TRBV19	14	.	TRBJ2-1	TGTGCAAGTTCCTTCGCGGGAGGGCCTGATGAGCAGTTCTTC	CASSFAGGPDEQFF
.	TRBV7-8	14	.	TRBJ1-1	TGTGCCAGCAGCATACGGCAGGGGAACACTGAAGCTTTCTTT	CASSIRQGNTEAFF
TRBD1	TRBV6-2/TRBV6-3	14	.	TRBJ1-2	TGTGCCAGCAGTCCAACCTGGGACAGCTATGGCTACACCTTC	CASSPTWDSYGYTF
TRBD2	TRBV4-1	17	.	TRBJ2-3	TGCGCCAGCAGCCAGGAGGGCGGGAGCCGGACCACAGATACGCAGTATTTT	CASSQEGGSRTTDTQYF